A single sample gave rise to the 26 T cell receptor beta chains below, sequenced in a study of blood T cell repertoires in COVID-19. The data were produced by immunoSEQ multiplex PCR, yet TCRdb's version contains in-frame clones alone and is incomplete. The repertoire consists of some 270,000 clones, with about 82% occurring once and the leading ten covering 5% to 7%. The source material was peripheral blood. Receptors were obtained from a woman aged 80 or older with COVID-19, enrolled during active disease.

In its sample, this clone was seen a few times. This sequence joins TRBV24-1 and TRBJ2-2; tentative D call: TRBD2 (5 bases). There are 16 residues in the CDR3. Germline V gene sequence: CDR1 KGHDR, CDR2 SFDVKD. With 3 bases removed from V and 6 bases from J, the gap between germline ends came to 16 bases. CDR3 in DNA: TGTGCCACCAGTGATCCTCGTCGACTACCGTCCGGGGAGCTGTTTTTT. Protein product: CATSDPRRLPSGELFF.

This clone is a singleton in its sample. The chain employs TRBV19 and TRBJ2-1; 15 nucleotides match TRBD2. CDR1 is LNHDA, CDR2 SQIVND, per germline (reference sequence). Germline trimming cut 1 base from V and 0 bases from J; bases unmatched to any gene: 4. CDR3 length equals 19 residues. For the CDR3, the DNA is TGTGCCAGTAGTATAGGCGGGACTAGCGGGGGGAGCTCCTACAATGAGCAGTTCTTC. Translation: CASSIGGTSGGSSYNEQFF.

The gene calls are TRBV2 and TRBJ1-5, with D perhaps matching TRBD1 (5 bases). Germline values: CDR1 SNHLY, CDR2 FYNNEI. V was clipped by 3 bases and J by 7 bases, with 13 bases between them. This CDR3 spans 14 amino acids. CDR3 coding DNA: TGTGCCAGCAGTGAGGGCAGGGTGGGGCAGCCCCAGCATTTT. Protein sequence: CASSEGRVGQPQHF.

This clone has just one count. This sample includes further DNA sequences coding for the same CDR3. The chain recombines TRBV2 with TRBJ1-1; perhaps TRBD1 as D (6 bases). V was shortened by 5 bases and J by 2 bases, with 9 bases between the two germline ends. Germline V gene data show CDR1 as SNHLY and CDR2 as FYNNEI. The CDR3 is 13 residues long. The CDR3 bases are TGTGCCAGCAGTTTACAGGGAAACACTGAAGCTTTCTTT. Protein product: CASSLQGNTEAFF. Drawing the rest from reference TRBV2 and TRBJ1-1, the complete variable domain is EPEVTQTPSHQVTQMGQEVILRCVPISNHLYFYWYRQILGQKVEFLVSFYNNEISEKSEIFDDQFSVERPDGSNFTLKIRSTKLEDSAMYFCASSLQGNTEAFFGQGTRLTVV.

The chain links TRBV28 to TRBJ1-3; 10 bases map to TRBD1. With 6 bases clipped from V and 7 bases from J, the junction kept 9 bases outside the gene matches. The CDR3 sequence is 15 residues long. Germline-derived CDR1 and CDR2 are MDHEN and SYDVKM. CDR3 sequence: CASRPRDRGGNTIYF. CDR3 sequence (DNA): TGTGCCAGCAGGCCCAGGGACAGGGGTGGCAACACCATATATTTT.

The V call is TRBV3-1 (or the pseudogene TRBV3-2), the J call TRBJ2-1, with a tentative D call TRBD1 (6 bases). The ends were cut back, 1 base at V and 7 bases at J, with 17 bases in the middle. The CDR3 spans 16 residues. CDR1 is LGHDT and CDR2 is YNNKEL in the germline V gene (reference sequence). CDR3 sequence (DNA): TGTGCCAGCAGCCAAGGATGGGGGCAAAAGGGGAATGAGCAGTTCTTC. Encoded protein: CASSQGWGQKGNEQFF.

The chain recombines TRBV12-1 with TRBJ2-7; TRBD2 is the table's D call, not checked against the DNA. TRBV12-1 is labeled a pseudogene. This CDR3 contains 14 residues. The CDR3 is CASSSGLKYYEQYV. CDR3 bases: TGTGCCAGCAGCTCGGGACTGAAATACTACGAGCAGTACGTC.

The chain employs TRBV7-9 and TRBJ1-1; unclear D gene. Trimming left V 5 bases short and J 5 bases short, with 15 bases between. The CDR3 spans 14 residues. Germline V gene lookup returns CDR1 SEHNR and CDR2 FQNEAQ (reference sequence). The CDR3 DNA follows: TGTGCCAGCAGCCCCACCGAGTTCACTACTGAAGCTTTCTTT. Its translation is CASSPTEFTTEAFF.

The rearrangement joins TRBV6-5 to TRBJ2-7, with 11 bases that match TRBD2. This CDR3 has 15 amino acids. CDR1 is MNHEY and CDR2 is SVGAGI in the germline V gene. V was pared by 8 bases and J by 0 bases, with 6 bases of the junction left unmatched. The CDR3 sequence: CASQPLAGDSYEQYV. The CDR3 DNA reads as TGTGCCAGCCAACCACTAGCGGGAGACTCCTACGAGCAGTACGTC.

This clone has a single count. The chain carries TRBV6-5 and TRBJ2-1, with TRBD1 identical over 10 bases. The CDR3 is 15 amino acids. Trimming at V came to 6 bases and at J to 8 bases, leaving 10 bases not matched to a gene. In germline, CDR1 is MNHEY, CDR2 SVGAGI. The CDR3 DNA sequence: TGTGCCAGCAGGCTATACGGGACAGGGGTCGATGAGCAGTTCTTC. Translating it yields CASRLYGTGVDEQFF.

This chain uses TRBV3-1 (or the pseudogene TRBV3-2) with TRBJ1-1; D gene unclear. The CDR3 contains 13 residues. With 0 bases removed from V and 10 bases from J, the gap between germline ends came to 12 bases. Germline-derived CDR1 and CDR2 are LGHDT and YNNKEL (reference sequence). In DNA, the CDR3 is TGTGCCAGCAGCCAAGAAACCCGGGAGGGAGCTTTCTTT. Its translation: CASSQETREGAFF.

This chain connects TRBV7-9 to TRBJ1-4; 8 bases fit TRBD1. V shed 5 bases and J 4 bases; nucleotides not matched to a gene: 9. Per germline, CDR1 SEHNR and CDR2 FQNEAQ (reference sequence). The CDR3 is made up of 16 amino acids. DNA for the CDR3: TGTGCCAGCAGCGTACATACAGGGGGAAGTAATGAAAAACTGTTTTTT. Protein product: CASSVHTGGSNEKLFF. The entire variable domain, with the rest obtained from reference TRBV7-9 and TRBJ1-4, is as follows: DTGVSQNPRHKITKRGQNVTFRCDPISEHNRLYWYRQTLGQGPEFLTYFQNEAQLEKSRLLSDRFSAERPKGSFSTLEIQRTEQGDSAMYLCASSVHTGGSNEKLFFGSGTQLSVL.

The chain couples TRBV6-5 to TRBJ2-7, with 7 bases lining up with TRBD2. Germline loops: CDR1 MNHEY, CDR2 SVGAGI. The CDR3 is 12 residues long. V trimming: 8 bases; J trimming: 3 bases; junction bases outside the gene matches: 4. CDR3 bases: TGTGCCAGCGGACGGGGGGACTACGAGCAGTACGTC. This codes for CASGRGDYEQYV.

The chain carries TRBV28 and TRBJ1-5; D uncertain. CDR1 and CDR2 from the germline V gene are MDHEN and SYDVKM. The CDR3 covers 14 residues. Trimming took 2 bases from V and 11 from J, leaving 16 bases between them. CDR3: CASSLPIAERTQHF. CDR3 DNA sequence: TGTGCCAGCAGTTTACCTATAGCAGAGAGGACCCAGCATTTT.

The rearrangement uses TRBV7-8 and TRBJ1-6, with TRBD1 matching over 8 bases. Germline CDR1 SGHVS, CDR2 FQNEAQ. The ends lost 4 bases at V and 6 bases at J; junction bases unmatched: 2. The CDR3 totals 14 residues. Here the CDR3 DNA reads TGTGCCAGCAGCTGGGACAGGATTAATTCACCCCTCCACTTT. This sequence encodes CASSWDRINSPLHF.

The V gene is TRBV7-8, the J gene TRBJ2-7; D perhaps matches TRBD1 (5 bases). Between the trimmed V and J ends, which lost 1 base and 6 bases, there was a span of 13 bases. The germline V gene has CDR1 SGHVS and CDR2 FQNEAQ. This CDR3 comprises 14 residues. CDR3 in amino acids: CASSLGAGLGEQYV. The CDR3 region has the DNA TGTGCCAGCAGCTTAGGGGCAGGGCTCGGCGAGCAGTACGTC.

This clone was picked up a small number of times. The chain is built from TRBV7-2 and TRBJ2-3; TRBD2 matches at 8 bases. The V gene end was trimmed by 4 bases and the J gene end by 2 bases; junction bases not matched to a gene: 11. This CDR3 has 17 amino acids. Per germline, CDR1 SGHTA and CDR2 FQGNSA. CDR3 sequence: CASSSGQRGTFTDTQYF. The DNA for the CDR3 is TGTGCCAGCAGCTCCGGTCAGCGGGGGACGTTCACAGATACGCAGTATTTT.

This chain links TRBV6-6 with TRBJ1-5, with TRBD1 matching over 9 bases. Germline CDR1 is MNHNY and CDR2 is SVGAGI (reference sequence). The CDR3 loop spans 15 amino acids. Trimming took 6 bases from V and 3 from J; bases not matched to a gene: 6. CDR3 loop: CASSLTGGLNQPQHF. The CDR3 coding sequence is TGTGCCAGCAGCCTAACAGGGGGCCTCAATCAGCCCCAGCATTTT.

The chain links TRBV24-1 to TRBJ2-2; 9 bases agree with TRBD1. There are 15 residues in the CDR3. V shed 6 bases and J 5 bases; nucleotides not matched to a gene: 6. The V gene's germline CDR1 is KGHDR and CDR2 SFDVKD. CDR3 bases: TGTGCCACCAGTCAAGGGACAGGGTGGACCGGGGAGCTGTTTTTT. Its protein product is CATSQGTGWTGELFF.

This sequence joins TRBV6-1 and TRBJ2-3; 8 bases agree with TRBD2. Germline V lookup: CDR1 MNHNS, CDR2 SASEGT. The CDR3 is 17 residues long. Trimming took 4 bases from V and 1 from J; bases not matched to a gene: 10. CDR3 in DNA: TGTGCCAGCAGTGGGAGGGGTTCGCGGGGGGGCACAGATACGCAGTATTTT. This codes for CASSGRGSRGGTDTQYF.

The chain is built from TRBV28 and TRBJ2-1, with 9 positions matching TRBD1. The V and J ends lost 7 bases and 11 bases, in that order; junction bases with no gene match: 6. The germline V gene has CDR1 MDHEN and CDR2 SYDVKM. The CDR3 covers 12 residues. The CDR3 DNA reads as TGTGCCAGCACCCTGACAGGGGGGAAGCAGTTCTTC. This sequence encodes CASTLTGGKQFF.

This clone appeared a single time. The chain employs TRBV11-3 and TRBJ2-3, with 7 bases identical to TRBD2. Germline V CDR1 and CDR2: SGHNT, YENEEA. The CDR3 consists of 13 residues. V trimming: 4 bases; J trimming: 8 bases; junction bases outside the gene matches: 6. The CDR3 DNA reads as TGTGCCAGCAGCTCCTCAAGGGAGGGTACGCAGTATTTT. Its protein product is CASSSSREGTQYF.

The chain recombines TRBV5-1 with TRBJ1-2; the D gene is possibly TRBD1 (5 bases). Germline V gene data show CDR1 as SGHRS and CDR2 as YFSETQ. Between the trimmed V and J ends, which lost 6 bases and 6 bases, there was a span of 9 bases. The length of the CDR3 is 11 residues. In DNA form, the CDR3 reads TGCGCCAGCACAGGGTTTAATGGCTACACCTTC. This translates into CASTGFNGYTF.

The chain carries TRBV7-9 and TRBJ2-3; D gene ambiguous. V was cut by 3 bases and J by 4 bases, with 5 bases left in between. The germline V gene encodes CDR1 SEHNR and CDR2 FQNEAQ (reference sequence). The CDR3 is 12 residues long. CDR3 bases: TGTGCCAGCAGCTTTACTTCAGATACGCAGTATTTT. Its translation: CASSFTSDTQYF.

The chain employs TRBV7-2 and TRBJ2-3; TRBD2 agrees at 10 bases. J was trimmed by 1 base and V by 5 bases; bases with no gene match: 6. The length of the CDR3 is 16 residues. The germline gives CDR1 SGHTA, CDR2 FQGNSA. The CDR3 spells CASSASGGAGTDTQYF. The DNA for the CDR3 is TGTGCCAGCAGCGCGAGCGGGGGGGCGGGCACAGATACGCAGTATTTT.

This chain links TRBV6-5 with TRBJ2-2; maybe TRBD1 (6 bases). Germline V gives CDR1 MNHEY, CDR2 SVGAGI. The CDR3 consists of 14 residues. V was shortened by 2 bases and J by 6 bases, with 10 bases between the two germline ends. In DNA form, the CDR3 reads TGTGCCAGCAGTTACCCCAGGGGTGCCGGGGAGCTGTTTTTT. Protein: CASSYPRGAGELFF.